Described below is a single T cell receptor (beta chain) sequence and its context. The record originates from a study of cytomegalovirus exposure and HLA in healthy donors. V shed 6 bases and J shed 5 bases, with 8 bases lying between them. CDR3 length equals 13 residues. Germline CDR1 and CDR2: MNHEY and SVGAGI. This PCR relied on a set of 60 Vbeta primers and 13 Jbeta primers. Original analysis: As a later analysis found, there were tens of millions of unique TCR beta chains, of which about 10 million were shared. Generated by immunoSEQ multiplex PCR, the TCRdb table keeps only in-frame clones and is missing some. The DNA gave D and trimming, while V, J and clone size come from that table. The table shows some 170,000 clones, with 81% occurring only once.

The sequenced material came from PBMCs. This receptor was obtained from a woman aged 18-29 years in good health and CMV-seropositive. The chain combines TRBV6-5 with TRBJ1-6, with D uncertain. For the CDR3, the DNA is TGTGCCAGCAGGGTTAGAGATAATTCACCCCTCCACTTT. Its protein is CASRVRDNSPLHF.